This T cell receptor beta chain was captured in a study of kidney transplant recipient with SARS-CoV-2 infection. As to this clonotype: With a much larger clone just one base away, this may be a read error.

TCRdb re-derived calls from the reads in MiXCR, one entry per CDR3 protein. The sample gives under 250,000 distinct CDR3 sequences, 25% to 35% of which show up once; less than 8.5% is in the top ten. The length of the CDR3 is 17 residues. Germline-derived CDR1 and CDR2 are WNHNN and SYGVQD (reference sequence). The V call is TRBV10-1, the J call TRBJ1-2; the D is unclear. This clonotype was obtained from a young adult male patient who had COVID-19 and was a kidney transplant recipient. Part of the T cells may come from the graft donor. The sample in question was a blood sample, obtained at baseline and around day 110 from a kidney transplant recipient. The CDR3 bases are TGCACCAGCAGTCCATGCAAAAGATCGCGAAAGACCTATGGCTACACCTTC. It encodes CTSSPCKRSRKTYGYTF.